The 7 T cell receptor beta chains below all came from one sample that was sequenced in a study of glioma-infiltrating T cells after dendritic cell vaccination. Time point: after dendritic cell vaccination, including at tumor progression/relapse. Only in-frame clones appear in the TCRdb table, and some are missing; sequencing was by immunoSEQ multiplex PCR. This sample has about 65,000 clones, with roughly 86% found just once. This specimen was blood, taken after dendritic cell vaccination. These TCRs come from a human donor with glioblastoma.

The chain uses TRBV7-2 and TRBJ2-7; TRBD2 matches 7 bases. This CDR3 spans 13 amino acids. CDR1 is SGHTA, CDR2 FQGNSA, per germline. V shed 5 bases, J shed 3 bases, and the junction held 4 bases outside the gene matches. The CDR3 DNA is TGTGCCAGCAGCCCGGGACTACTCTACGAGCAGTACTTC. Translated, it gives CASSPGLLYEQYF.

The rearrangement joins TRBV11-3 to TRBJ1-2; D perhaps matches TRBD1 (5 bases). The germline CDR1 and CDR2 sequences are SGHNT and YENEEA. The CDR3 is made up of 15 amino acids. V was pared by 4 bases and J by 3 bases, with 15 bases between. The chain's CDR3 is CASSWGQDGYYGYTF. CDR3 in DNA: TGTGCCAGCAGCTGGGGCCAGGACGGATACTATGGCTACACCTTC.

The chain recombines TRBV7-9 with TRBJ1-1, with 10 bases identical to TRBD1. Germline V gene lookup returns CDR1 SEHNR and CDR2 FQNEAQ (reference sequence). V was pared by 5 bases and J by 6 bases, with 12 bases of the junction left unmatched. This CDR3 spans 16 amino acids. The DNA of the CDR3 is TGTGCCAGCAGCCCAAGGACAGGGGGAGGCAAAGCTGAAGCTTTCTTT. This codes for CASSPRTGGGKAEAFF.

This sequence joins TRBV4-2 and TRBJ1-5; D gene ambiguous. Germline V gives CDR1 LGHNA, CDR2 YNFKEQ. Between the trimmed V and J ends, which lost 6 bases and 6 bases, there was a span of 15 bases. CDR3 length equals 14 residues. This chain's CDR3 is CASSIADGSQPQHF. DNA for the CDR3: TGTGCCAGCAGTATCGCGGATGGGAGTCAGCCCCAGCATTTT.

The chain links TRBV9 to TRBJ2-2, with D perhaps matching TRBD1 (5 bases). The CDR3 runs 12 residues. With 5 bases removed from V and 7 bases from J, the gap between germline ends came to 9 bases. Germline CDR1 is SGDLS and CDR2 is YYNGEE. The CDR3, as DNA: TGTGCCAGCAGGGGGCTGGGCGGGGAGCTGTTTTTT. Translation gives CASRGLGGELFF. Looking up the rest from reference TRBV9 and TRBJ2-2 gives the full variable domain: DSGVTQTPKHLITATGQRVTLRCSPRSGDLSVYWYQQSLDQGLQFLIQYYNGEERAKGNILERFSAQQFPDLHSELNLSSLELGDSALYFCASRGLGGELFFGEGSRLTVL.

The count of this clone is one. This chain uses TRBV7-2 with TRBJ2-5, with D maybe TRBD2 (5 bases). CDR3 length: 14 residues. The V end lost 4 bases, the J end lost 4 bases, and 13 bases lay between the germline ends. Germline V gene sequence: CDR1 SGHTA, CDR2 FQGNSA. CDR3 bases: TGTGCCAGCAGCTCGTGGGTACTAGGAGAGACCCAGTACTTC. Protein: CASSSWVLGETQYF. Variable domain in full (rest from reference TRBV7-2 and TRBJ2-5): GAGVSQSPSNKVTEKGKDVELRCDPISGHTALYWYRQSLGQGLEFLIYFQGNSAPDKSGLPSDRFSAERTGGSVSTLTIQRTQQEDSAVYLCASSSWVLGETQYFGPGTRLLVL.

The CDR3 DNA reads TGTGCCAGCAGCTTTCGCGGGAGAGGGACCGGGGAGCTGTTTTTT. This gives the protein CASSFRGRGTGELFF. The chain employs TRBV7-2 and TRBJ2-2; the match to TRBD2 covers 7 bases. V trimming: 3 bases; J trimming: 5 bases; junction bases outside the gene matches: 6. Germline V gene sequence: CDR1 SGHTA, CDR2 FQGNSA. This CDR3 region has 15 residues. Supplemented by reference TRBV7-2 and TRBJ2-2, the full variable domain reads GAGVSQSPSNKVTEKGKDVELRCDPISGHTALYWYRQSLGQGLEFLIYFQGNSAPDKSGLPSDRFSAERTGGSVSTLTIQRTQQEDSAVYLCASSFRGRGTGELFFGEGSRLTVL.